The 3 T cell receptor beta chains below were found in one sample sequenced in a study of shared clonotypes between healthy human individuals. Method: immunoSEQ multiplex PCR; TCRdb's copy keeps in-frame clones and lacks some. The sample records roughly 500,000 clones, approximately 82% being singletons. Material for sequencing was PBMCs. These receptors were collected from a woman aged 35 to 49 in good health. Some clones in this sample may be carry-over from other donors' samples.

The rearrangement links TRBV9 to TRBJ2-2; D tentatively fits TRBD1 or TRBD2 (5 bases each). This CDR3 is built from 18 residues. Germline CDR1 and CDR2: SGDLS and YYNGEE. V was pared by 3 bases and J by 6 bases, with 24 bases between. CDR3 protein: CASSAGGRALAGSGELFF. Written as DNA, the CDR3 is TGTGCCAGCAGCGCTGGGGGACGAGCTCTGGCAGGGTCCGGGGAGCTGTTTTTT.

As concerns this clone: A far bigger clonotype differs at one base, so this is likely a read error. As the CDR3 is not closed by the conserved phenylalanine or tryptophan, this likely results from a read error. This CDR3 is CASSESGTANTEAFL. The CDR3 nucleotides read TGTGCCAGCAGTGAGTCTGGGACAGCAAACACTGAAGCTTTCCTT. The chain uses TRBV6-4 and TRBJ1-1, with TRBD1 identical over 7 bases. V dropped 3 bases and J dropped 2; count of bases not matched to a gene: 6. The CDR3 has 15 residues. Per the germline V gene, CDR1 is MRHNA and CDR2 is SNTAGT.

J is TRBJ2-2 and V is TRBV5-1; D gene uncertain. Deletions cut 0 bases from V and 3 bases from J, with 6 bases between. Germline loops: CDR1 SGHRS, CDR2 YFSETQ. CDR3 size: 14 residues. CDR3 in amino acids: CASSLESHTGELFF. Written as DNA, the CDR3 is TGCGCCAGCAGCTTGGAGTCTCACACCGGGGAGCTGTTTTTT.